This T cell receptor (beta chain) was identified during a study of cytomegalovirus exposure and HLA in healthy donors (dated by TCRdb to about 2017). For the study in its entirety: In an earlier analysis of about 560 of the donors, roughly 300 Gb of sequence data and approximately 120 million unique TCR beta sequences from 150 million to 200 million T cells were reported. Besides the first cohort of 550 to 750 subjects, a separate validation cohort made up of 120 different subjects was used. A later genetic analysis used genome-wide SNP genotypes for about 60% of the roughly 700 donors, treating that subset as a discovery cohort. Roughly 300 gigabases of sequencing data and some 85 million unique TCR sequences were included in an early release covering around 600 HLA-typed donors. To predict cytomegalovirus infection status, the study brought together high-throughput TCR immunosequencing, statistical association of individual TCRs with disease status, and machine learning. Every discovery cohort repertoire had been produced on one sequencing platform. To study patterns of TCR occurrence, a later analysis re-analyzed previously published TCR beta repertoires from 600 to 750 donors and added high-resolution HLA genotyping. Because of strong linkage in the cohort, 4 to 6 DR-DQ haplotypes were treated as single units for association and clustering. The study profiled the T cell repertoires of hundreds of subjects by immunosequencing and related them to cytomegalovirus serostatus. Alongside the repertoire data, information on donor age, sex, ethnicity and CMV serostatus was compiled. Of the 398 genotyped donors, 70% to 90% were placed in the genetic ancestry cluster associated with self-reported Caucasian donors. Rather than drawing on any new phenotypic data, the later analysis identified candidate immune exposures from TCR beta sequences and the way those sequences occurred across donors. The number of donors typed differed by locus, with 629-630 for A, B, C, DRB1 and DQB1, roughly 520 for DQA1, 606 for DPA1, and around 450 for DPB1. The study aimed to test whether cataloging public T cell receptors could reveal signatures of past pathogen exposure. In an earlier analysis of 500 to 650 of the donors, high-throughput TCR beta sequencing was used to judge whether each TCR beta V gene segment behaved as functional or pseudogenic. Among roughly 400 genotyped donors of the cohort, an average of approximately 230,000 unique TCR beta nucleotide sequences were sequenced per donor, around 20% of them non-productive. Class I and class II HLA loci were covered by the typing at four-digit resolution. Paper-wide results and their limitations: The study gave a list of about 170 TCR beta chains associated with cytomegalovirus. Because HLA typing was missing for some donors at each locus, association tests included only the typed subset. Because the 87-base-pair reads could not distinguish some IMGT-functional V segments, including TRBV6-2 and TRBV6-3, those segments were excluded. In a later analysis, 16,951 TCR beta sequences were associated with specific HLA alleles at a false discovery rate of 0.05. A later genetic analysis associated a missense DCLRE1C variant with V-gene and J-gene trimming of TCR beta chains, and an independent cohort replicated the association. Broadly in line with IMGT annotations, most TCR beta V segments showed up in productive rearrangements about 90% or about 30% of the time in an earlier analysis of under 700 of the donors. Roughly uniform sequencing depth across donors was assumed in presence/absence analyses, although this assumption may not hold. Strong co-occurrence of HLA alleles, especially DR and DQ, made assigning TCR associations to individual alleles difficult. In a later analysis, several top co-occurrence clusters were reported to appear linked to parvovirus B19, influenza, CMV and Epstein-Barr virus. It was suggested by the authors that the approach could potentially be generalized to other disease states and immunological phenotypes. In vitro tests confirmed that three of the cytomegalovirus-associated TCR beta chains recognize cytomegalovirus antigens. Most CMV-associated TCR beta chains appeared to be HLA-restricted in a later analysis, and the HLA associations seemed to be driven largely by CMV exposure. The sequencing pipeline was judged likely to have produced a cluster of highly shared sequence variants as a technical artifact. Most TCR sequences were seen in very few donors, while some public TCRs were found in many individuals. This cohort had only TCR beta chains sequenced, and the lack of alpha or paired-chain data limited which features could be detected. CMV serostatus was the only immune exposure information available for the cohort. Linkage disequilibrium might explain the correlated functional status among segregating V segments, but an unknown experimental factor could not be excluded. A further reported finding was that TCR beta sequences accurately predicted the HLA-A and HLA-B alleles for most subjects in the first cohort. The classifier was reported to diagnose cytomegalovirus status with high specificity and sensitivity in both the original and validation cohorts. A later analysis found that TCR association rates varied across HLA loci, with DRB1 alleles showing the most associated TCRs and HLA-C alleles the fewest. Compared with equally common non-associated chains, HLA-associated TCR beta chains in a later analysis were more clonally expanded and had lower generation probabilities. In a later genetic analysis, fewer N-insertions in productive TCRs were reported among donors in an Asian-associated ancestry cluster than the roughly 640-donor mean. Because counts were too low, about 17 rarely observed V segments, including chromosome 9 orphons, were excluded from the earlier analysis of around 590 of the donors.

Between the V and J ends, shortened by 5 bases and 4 bases respectively, the junction contains 17 bases. Taken from the germline V gene, the CDR1 and CDR2 loops are SGHTA and FQGNSA. Its CDR3 holds 15 amino acids, cysteine through phenylalanine. This entry keeps only the CDR3 DNA: 45 bases, framed from base 1. The library was made by the immunoSEQ multiplex PCR assay. A mixture of 60 forward primers for TCR Vbeta segments and 13 reverse primers for TCR Jbeta segments was used in the multiplex PCR. The CDR3 region of rearranged TCR beta genes was amplified from genomic DNA with a multiplex PCR assay. The Illumina HiSeq System was used to sequence the amplified TCR beta libraries as 87-base-pair reads. The published analysis was carried out like this. In a later analysis, around 80 million unique TCR beta chains were counted across the approximately 620 repertoires, and about 9.9 million of these chains were shared by at least two donors. Raw reads were error-corrected and collapsed into unique sequences by a nearest-neighbor algorithm in which closely related sequences were merged to remove PCR and sequencing errors. To assign V, D and J gene segments, CDR3 sequences were aligned to IMGT reference sequences. Each retained sequence needed at least a six-nucleotide match to both a V gene segment and a J gene segment. Rearrangements were called productive when the CDR3 lacked stop codons and stayed in frame with V and J; all others were non-productive. CDR3 was defined by IMGT convention, running from the second conserved V-encoded cysteine to the conserved J-encoded phenylalanine. In an earlier analysis of approximately 590 of the donors, sequences lacking an unambiguous match to a single V gene segment were excluded. An earlier analysis of 500 to 600 of the donors classified V segments as functional when productive rearrangements were above 56.7% and as segregating when the standard deviation between donors was above 5%. To diagnose cytomegalovirus status from the catalog of TCR beta chain sequences, a statistical classification framework was built. In a later analysis, V and J genes were assigned by comparing TCR nucleotide sequences against IMGT/GENE-DB human TR gene sequences. Using the TCRdist pipeline, a later analysis assigned CDR3 sequences along with most-parsimonious VDJ recombination scenarios. In a later analysis, every TCR beta chain was defined by the combination of its CDR3 amino acid sequence and its V-gene family, and reads without a unique V-gene family were dropped. A later analysis removed 500 to 600 highly shared, low-generation-probability nucleotide sequences to deal with suspected cross-contamination and a sequencing artifact. For each public chain, a later analysis derived a clonal expansion index from normalized ranks of inferred template counts within each repertoire. A later analysis computed generation probabilities with a VDJ recombination model fitted to out-of-frame rearrangements, and checked the results against IGoR. A later analysis scored TCR-TCR, TCR-HLA and TCR-CMV co-occurrence with hypergeometric tests, applying a repertoire-size bias correction to TCR pairs. To estimate false discovery rates, a later analysis permuted the HLA or CMV assignments 20 times. In a later analysis, co-occurring TCRs were grouped using DBSCAN, with TCRdist sequence similarity added in when clustering inside HLA-allele-positive subsets. Co-occurrence clustering excluded repertoires with fewer than 30,000 or more than 120,000 public chains, plus five with anomalous nucleotide sharing. Held by TCRdb, this immuneACCESS table contains in-frame sequences only and omits some clones. Under half of the omission traces to an unresolved V gene where checked; the cause of the rest is unknown. That table supplies the V and J calls and clone size; D and trimming were determined from the DNA. Counted in this sample were approximately 100,000 clones; more than 80% of them appeared once. The top ten clones comprise approximately 4% of the sample.

As for this clone: Its recognized antigen is unknown. No quality values exist for individual bases; no much larger clone is one base distant.

In total, over 600 healthy bone marrow donors made up the cohort. All cohort members were sampled while nominally healthy, although unrecorded immune exposures were likely present. The donor was CMV seronegative and belonged to the group of over 350 seronegative cohort members. A peripheral blood sample was collected from each donor, and TCR beta sequencing was performed on peripheral blood mononuclear cells. The Qiagen DNeasy Blood Extraction Kit was used to extract genomic DNA from the blood cell samples. The source of this sequence is a man younger than 40 in good health and CMV-seronegative. The chain is assembled from TRBV7-2 and TRBJ2-5; 5 matching bases give a weak D call of TRBD2. Material for sequencing was PBMCs. CDR3 loop: CASSPWGVRGETQYF. In nucleotides, the sequence is TGTGCCAGCAGCCCCTGGGGAGTCCGGGGAGAGACCCAGTACTTC.